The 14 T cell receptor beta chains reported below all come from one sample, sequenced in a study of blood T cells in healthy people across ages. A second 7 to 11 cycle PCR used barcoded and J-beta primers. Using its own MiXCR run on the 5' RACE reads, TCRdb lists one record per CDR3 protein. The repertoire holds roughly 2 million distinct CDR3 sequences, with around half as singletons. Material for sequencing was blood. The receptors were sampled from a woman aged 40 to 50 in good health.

In DNA form, the CDR3 reads TGCAGCGTCGGGCCCCACAATGAGCAGTTCTTC. Residues: CSVGPHNEQFF. The rearrangement uses TRBV29-1 and TRBJ2-1; D not certain. The CDR3 has 11 residues. Germline CDR1 reads SQVTM; CDR2 reads ANQGSEA. V lost 6 bases and J lost 5, with 8 bases in between.

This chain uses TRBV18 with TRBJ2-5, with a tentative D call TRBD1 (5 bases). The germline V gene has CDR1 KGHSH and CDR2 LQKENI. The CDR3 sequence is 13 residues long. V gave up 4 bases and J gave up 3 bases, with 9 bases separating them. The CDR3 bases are TGTGCCAGCTCACAGCAGGGAAAAGAGACCCAGTACTTC. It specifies CASSQQGKETQYF.

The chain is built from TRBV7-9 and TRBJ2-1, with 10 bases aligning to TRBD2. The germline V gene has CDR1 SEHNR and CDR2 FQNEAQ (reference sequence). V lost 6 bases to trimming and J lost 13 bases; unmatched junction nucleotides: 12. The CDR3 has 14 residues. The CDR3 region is CASSQLAGPEYQFF. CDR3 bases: TGTGCCAGCAGTCAACTAGCGGGGCCTGAGTATCAGTTCTTC.

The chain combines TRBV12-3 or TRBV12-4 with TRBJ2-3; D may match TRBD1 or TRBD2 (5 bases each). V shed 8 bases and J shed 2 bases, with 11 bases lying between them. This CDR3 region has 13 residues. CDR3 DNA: TGTGCCAGCCAGGGACGGCTCACAGATACGCAGTATTTT. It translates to CASQGRLTDTQYF.

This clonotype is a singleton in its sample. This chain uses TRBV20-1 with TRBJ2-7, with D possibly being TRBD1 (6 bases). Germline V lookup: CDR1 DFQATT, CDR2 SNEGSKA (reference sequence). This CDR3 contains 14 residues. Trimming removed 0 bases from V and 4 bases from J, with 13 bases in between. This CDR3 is CSAREGQGMYEQYF. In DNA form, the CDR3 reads TGCAGTGCTAGAGAGGGGCAGGGGATGTACGAGCAGTACTTC.

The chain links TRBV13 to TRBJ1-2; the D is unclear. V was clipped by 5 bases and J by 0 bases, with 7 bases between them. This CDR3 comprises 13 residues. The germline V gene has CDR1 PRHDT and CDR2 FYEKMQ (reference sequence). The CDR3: CASSQPANYGYTF. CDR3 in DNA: TGTGCCAGCAGCCAACCCGCTAACTATGGCTACACCTTC.

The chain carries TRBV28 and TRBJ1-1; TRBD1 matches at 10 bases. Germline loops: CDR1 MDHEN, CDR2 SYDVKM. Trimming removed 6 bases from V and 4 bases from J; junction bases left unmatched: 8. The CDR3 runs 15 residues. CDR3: CASRPWTGGLTEAFF. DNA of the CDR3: TGTGCCAGCAGGCCCTGGACAGGGGGTCTCACTGAAGCTTTCTTT.

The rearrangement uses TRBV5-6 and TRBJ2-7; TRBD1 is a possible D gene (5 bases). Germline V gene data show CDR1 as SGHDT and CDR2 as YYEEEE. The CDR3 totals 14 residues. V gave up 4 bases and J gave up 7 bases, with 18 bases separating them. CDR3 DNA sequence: TGTGCCAGCAGCCCTAGGACACTCTCTAGGGAGCAGTACTTC. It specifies CASSPRTLSREQYF. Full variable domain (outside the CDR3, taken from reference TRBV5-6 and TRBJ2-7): DAGVTQSPTHLIKTRGQQVTLRCSPKSGHDTVSWYQQALGQGPQFIFQYYEEEERQRGNFPDRFSGHQFPNYSSELNVNALLLGDSALYLCASSPRTLSREQYFGPGTRLTVT.

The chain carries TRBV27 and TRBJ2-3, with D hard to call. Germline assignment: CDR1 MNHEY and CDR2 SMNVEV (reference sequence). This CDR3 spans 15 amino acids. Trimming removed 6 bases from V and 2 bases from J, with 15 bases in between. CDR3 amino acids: CASRNLDLLTDTQYF. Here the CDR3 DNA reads TGTGCCAGCAGAAACCTCGACCTTCTCACAGATACGCAGTATTTT.

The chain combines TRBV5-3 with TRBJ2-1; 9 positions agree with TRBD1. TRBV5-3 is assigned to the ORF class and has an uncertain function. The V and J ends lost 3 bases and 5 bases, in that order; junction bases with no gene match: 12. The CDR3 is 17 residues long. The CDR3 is CARSYNIGQGFNNEQFF. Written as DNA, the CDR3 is TGTGCCAGAAGCTACAACATAGGACAGGGGTTTAACAATGAGCAGTTCTTC.

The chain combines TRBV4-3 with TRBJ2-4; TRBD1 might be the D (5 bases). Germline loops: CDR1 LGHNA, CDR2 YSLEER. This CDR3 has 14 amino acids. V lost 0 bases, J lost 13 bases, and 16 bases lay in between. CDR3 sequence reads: CASSQETWTRKQYF. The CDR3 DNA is TGCGCCAGCAGCCAAGAGACCTGGACACGCAAGCAGTACTTC.

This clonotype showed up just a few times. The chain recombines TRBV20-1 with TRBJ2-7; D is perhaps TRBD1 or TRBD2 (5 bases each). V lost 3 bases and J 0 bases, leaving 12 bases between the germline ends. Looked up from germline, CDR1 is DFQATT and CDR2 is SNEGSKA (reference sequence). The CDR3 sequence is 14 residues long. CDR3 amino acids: CSASKGTFSYEQYF. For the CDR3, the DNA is TGCAGTGCTAGTAAGGGGACCTTCTCCTACGAGCAGTACTTC.

The CDR3: CASSLGVPGALNTEAFF. The DNA for the CDR3 is TGCGCCAGCAGCCTTGGGGTCCCAGGGGCCCTGAACACTGAAGCTTTCTTT. This chain uses TRBV4-3 with TRBJ1-1; D possibly corresponds to TRBD1 (6 bases). Trimming took 4 bases from V and 0 from J, leaving 18 bases between them. This CDR3 contains 17 residues. The germline V gene has CDR1 LGHNA and CDR2 YSLEER.

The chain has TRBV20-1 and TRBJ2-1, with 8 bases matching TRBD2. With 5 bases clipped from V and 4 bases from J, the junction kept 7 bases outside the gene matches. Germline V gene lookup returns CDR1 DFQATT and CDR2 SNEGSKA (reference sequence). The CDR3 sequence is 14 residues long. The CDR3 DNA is TGCAGTGCTCATCCGGGGGGGCCTTACAATGAGCAGTTCTTC. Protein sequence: CSAHPGGPYNEQFF.